This T cell receptor beta chain was sequenced in a study of regulatory T cells in long-lasting Graves disease. The study, taken as a whole, reports: Newly diagnosed Graves' patients had higher TCR diversity than persistent ones. New patients shared roughly 1,000 public clonotypes, and persistent patients shared more, with approximately 2,500.

The V gene's germline CDR1 is SGHVS and CDR2 FNYEAQ. Trimming took off 3 bases at V and 9 bases at J, with 9 bases between the two ends. CDR3 length equals 12 residues. Both iRepertoire HTBI primers and Arm-PCR of CDR3 regions were used to build the TCR beta libraries. MiXCR, applied by TCRdb to the multiplex PCR reads, yields one record per CDR3 protein. The sample shows under 700,000 distinct CDR3 sequences, roughly 15% of them seen only once. Time point defined: newly diagnosed GD, antithyroid drugs for less than 3 months. There was RNA extracted from PBMCs, and the TCR library was made from it. Note on this clonotype: As yet, its antigen is unknown.

Separately, the same data were catalogued under a study of T cells in Graves' hyperthyroidism and ophthalmopathy.

This TCR was recovered from a woman aged 40-60 years with Graves disease. The source was peripheral blood mononuclear cells (PBMCs), collected at new diagnosis, from a patient treated with antithyroid drugs. The J gene is TRBJ2-1, the V gene TRBV7-6; D is ambiguous. CDR3 in amino acids: CASSFLASEQFF. CDR3 coding DNA: TGTGCCAGCAGCTTTCTGGCCTCTGAGCAGTTCTTC.